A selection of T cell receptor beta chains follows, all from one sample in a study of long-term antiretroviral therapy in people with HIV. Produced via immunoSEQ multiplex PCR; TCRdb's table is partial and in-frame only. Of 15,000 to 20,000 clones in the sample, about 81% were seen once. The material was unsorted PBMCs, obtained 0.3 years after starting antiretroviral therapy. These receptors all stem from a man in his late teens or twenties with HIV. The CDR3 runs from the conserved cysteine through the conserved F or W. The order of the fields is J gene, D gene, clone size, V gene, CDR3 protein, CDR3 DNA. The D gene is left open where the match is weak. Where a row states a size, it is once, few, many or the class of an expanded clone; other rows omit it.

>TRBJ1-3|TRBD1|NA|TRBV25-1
CASTGTGANTIYF
TGTGCCAGCACAGGGACAGGGGCAAACACCATATATTTT
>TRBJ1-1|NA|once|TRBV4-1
CASSQDAGGLGTEAFF
TGCGCCAGCAGCCAAGATGCGGGCGGGTTGGGCACTGAAGCTTTCTTT
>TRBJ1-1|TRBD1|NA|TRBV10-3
CAISGTGGTGSVGTEAFF
TGTGCCATCAGTGGGACAGGGGGTACGGGGTCGGTGGGCACTGAAGCTTTCTTT
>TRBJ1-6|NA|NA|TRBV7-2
CASRSLRGWHSPLHF
TGTGCCAGCAGATCGCTGAGGGGATGGCATTCACCCCTCCACTTT
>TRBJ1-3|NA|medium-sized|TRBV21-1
CASSKTRPPSDTIYF
TGTGCCAGCAGCAAAACTAGGCCGCCGTCCGACACCATATATTTT
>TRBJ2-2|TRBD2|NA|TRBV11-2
CASSQGLADNTGELFF
TGTGCCAGCAGCCAAGGACTAGCGGATAACACCGGGGAGCTGTTTTTT
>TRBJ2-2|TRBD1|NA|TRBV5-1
CASSRDRANTGELFF
TGCGCCAGCAGTCGTGACAGGGCCAACACCGGGGAGCTGTTTTTT
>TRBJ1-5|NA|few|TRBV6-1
CASSQLAGDNQPQHF
TGTGCCAGCAGCCAACTGGCAGGTGATAATCAGCCCCAGCATTTT
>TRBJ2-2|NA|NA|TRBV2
CASMWGTGELFF
TGTGCCAGCATGTGGGGAACCGGGGAGCTGTTTTTT
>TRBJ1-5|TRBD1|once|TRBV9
CASSPTGVNQPQHF
TGTGCCAGCAGCCCCACAGGGGTAAATCAGCCCCAGCATTTT
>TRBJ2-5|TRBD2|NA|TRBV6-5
CASSYDTSGGKTQYF
TGTGCCAGCAGTTACGATACTAGCGGGGGAAAGACCCAGTACTTC
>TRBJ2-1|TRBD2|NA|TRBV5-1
CASSKGLAPHNEQFF
TGCGCCAGCAGCAAGGGACTAGCCCCGCACAATGAGCAGTTCTTC
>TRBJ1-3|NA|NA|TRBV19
CASSLGASRNTIYF
TGTGCCAGTAGTCTTGGAGCCTCGAGAAACACCATATATTTT
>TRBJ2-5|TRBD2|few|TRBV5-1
CASSALAGGEETQYF
TGCGCCAGCAGCGCCCTGGCGGGGGGGGAGGAGACCCAGTACTTC
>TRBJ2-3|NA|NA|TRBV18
CASSGGTTDTQYF
TGTGCCAGCTCTGGGGGGACGACAGATACGCAGTATTTT
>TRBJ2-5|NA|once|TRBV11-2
CASSLQETQYF
TGTGCCAGCAGCTTACAAGAGACCCAGTACTTC
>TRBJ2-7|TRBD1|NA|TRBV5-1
CASSIGQGVFEQYF
TGCGCCAGCAGCATAGGACAGGGAGTCTTCGAGCAGTACTTC
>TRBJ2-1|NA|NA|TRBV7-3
CASSLVGGEQFF
TGTGCCAGCAGCTTAGTGGGTGGGGAGCAGTTCTTC
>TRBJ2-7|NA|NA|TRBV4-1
CASSQDPFPYEQYF
TGCGCCAGCAGCCAAGATCCCTTTCCATACGAGCAGTACTTC
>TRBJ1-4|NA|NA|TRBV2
CASSPQALGASEKLFF
TGTGCCAGCAGTCCCCAAGCGCTGGGGGCTTCTGAAAAACTGTTTTTT
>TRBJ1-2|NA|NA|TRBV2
CASRGPLGTRYGYTF
TGTGCCAGCAGGGGGCCCCTAGGGACGCGCTATGGCTACACCTTC
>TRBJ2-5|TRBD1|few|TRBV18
CASSPTGTGGEETQYF
TGTGCCAGCTCACCGACCGGGACAGGGGGTGAAGAGACCCAGTACTTC
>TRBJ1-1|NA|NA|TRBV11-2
CASSLDSEGGTEAFF
TGTGCCAGCAGCTTAGATTCGGAAGGGGGCACTGAAGCTTTCTTT
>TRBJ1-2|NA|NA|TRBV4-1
CASSQEGRGGNGYTF
TGCGCCAGCAGCCAAGAGGGCCGGGGGGGTAATGGCTACACCTTC